Shown below are 25 T cell receptor beta chains from a single sample sequenced in a study of control samples from healthy donors and cancer patients. TCRdb's table, derived via immunoSEQ multiplex PCR, lists solely in-frame clones and lacks some. This sample yields fewer than 500,000 clones, of which approximately 92% are seen a single time; 5.5% to 8% belongs to the top ten. Sequencing was carried out using PBMCs. The source is a man aged 35 to 55 with head and neck cancer.

V usage is TRBV27 and J usage is TRBJ2-1, with TRBD2 identical over 7 bases. Unmatched junction bases numbered 8, after V lost 5 bases and J lost 4 bases. Germline loops: CDR1 MNHEY, CDR2 SMNVEV (reference sequence). CDR3 length equals 15 residues. The CDR3, as DNA: TGTGCCAGCAGTCCACCGGGACTACCGTACAATGAGCAGTTCTTC. Its protein product is CASSPPGLPYNEQFF.

This chain uses TRBV6-1 with TRBJ2-6; weak D call: TRBD2 (6 bases). In germline, CDR1 is MNHNS, CDR2 SASEGT. V was cut by 2 bases and J by 3 bases, with 11 bases left in between. This CDR3 is 16 amino acids long. The CDR3 DNA is TGTGCCAGCAGTGAATCGTGGGGGGATGGGGCCAACGTCCTGACTTTC. This sequence encodes CASSESWGDGANVLTF.

This chain uses TRBV5-1 with TRBJ1-2, with unresolved D. This CDR3 has 15 amino acids. Trimming left V 0 bases short and J 4 bases short, with 13 bases between. CDR1 is SGHRS and CDR2 is YFSETQ in the germline V gene. The CDR3 here is CASSLEGAFGYGYTF. In DNA form, the CDR3 reads TGCGCCAGCAGCTTGGAGGGAGCCTTCGGCTATGGCTACACCTTC.

The V gene is TRBV25-1, the J gene TRBJ2-4; D may be TRBD2 (5 bases). Germline CDR1 and CDR2: MGHDK and SYGVNS. V gave up 7 bases and J gave up 1 base, with 8 bases separating them. The CDR3 spans 13 residues. In nucleotides, the CDR3 is TGTGCCAGCACCGGCGGGGCCAAAAACATTCAGTACTTC. This translates into CASTGGAKNIQYF. Full variable domain (missing parts from reference TRBV25-1 and TRBJ2-4): EADIYQTPRYLVIGTGKKITLECSQTMGHDKMYWYQQDPGMELHLIHYSYGVNSTEKGDLSSESTVSRIRTEHFPLTLESARPSHTSQYLCASTGGAKNIQYFGAGTRLSVL.

The J gene is TRBJ2-4, the V gene TRBV2; D might be TRBD2 (6 bases). The CDR3 has 12 amino acids. Germline V gene lookup returns CDR1 SNHLY and CDR2 FYNNEI. Trimming took off 5 bases at V and 9 bases at J, with 11 bases between the two ends. CDR3 residues: CASSLGLAIQYF. The DNA for the CDR3 is TGTGCCAGCAGTTTGGGACTCGCCATTCAGTACTTC.

This chain links TRBV11-2 with TRBJ2-1, with 10 bases matching TRBD2. J gave up 7 bases and V 2 bases, and 5 bases lay outside the gene matches. CDR3 length: 15 residues. CDR1 SGHAT and CDR2 FQNNGV come from the germline V gene. The CDR3 protein is CASSLRLAGANEQFF. CDR3 nucleotide sequence: TGTGCCAGCAGCTTAAGGCTAGCGGGGGCAAATGAGCAGTTCTTC. Complete variable domain (other parts from reference TRBV11-2 and TRBJ2-1): EAGVAQSPRYKIIEKRQSVAFWCNPISGHATLYWYQQILGQGPKLLIQFQNNGVVDDSQLPKDRFSAERLKGVDSTLKIQPAKLEDSAVYLCASSLRLAGANEQFFGPGTRLTVL.

This CDR3 reads CAVARGGDYGYTF. The CDR3 coding sequence is TGTGCCGTAGCCCGAGGGGGTGACTATGGCTACACCTTC. The chain combines TRBV10-3 with TRBJ1-2, with a possible D match to TRBD1 (6 bases). The germline V gene encodes CDR1 ENHRY and CDR2 SYGVKD. Trimming took off 11 bases at V and 3 bases at J, with 16 bases between the two ends. CDR3 size: 13 residues.

V gene TRBV7-9 combines with J gene TRBJ2-7, with D tentatively TRBD1 (5 bases). The CDR3 is 12 amino acids. Germline CDR1 is SEHNR and CDR2 is FQNEAQ (reference sequence). Deletions cut 3 bases from V and 5 bases from J, with 8 bases between. CDR3 residues: CASSLVGDEQYF. The CDR3, as DNA: TGTGCCAGCAGCTTGGTAGGGGACGAGCAGTACTTC.

This chain uses TRBV11-2 with TRBJ2-2; 10 bases align to TRBD2. The CDR3 runs to 15 residues. The V gene end was trimmed by 6 bases and the J gene end by 4 bases; junction bases not matched to a gene: 5. Germline CDR1 SGHAT, CDR2 FQNNGV. The DNA for the CDR3 is TGTGCCAGCAGTTCTAGCGGGAGAGGCACCGGGGAGCTGTTTTTT. It is translated as CASSSSGRGTGELFF.

This chain links TRBV7-2 with TRBJ2-5, with TRBD1 as a possible D gene (5 bases). Germline V lookup: CDR1 SGHTA, CDR2 FQGNSA. The length of the CDR3 is 12 residues. Trimming pared 3 bases from V and 4 bases from J, leaving 6 bases between. CDR3 DNA: TGTGCCAGCAGCTTTAGGGGAGAGACCCAGTACTTC. It yields the protein CASSFRGETQYF.

J is TRBJ1-2 and V is TRBV4-2; the match to TRBD1 covers 10 bases. J gave up 2 bases and V 2 bases, and 5 bases lay outside the gene matches. Germline loops: CDR1 LGHNA, CDR2 YNFKEQ. There are 16 residues in the CDR3. This CDR3 reads CASSQLATGGNYGYTF. The CDR3 DNA follows: TGTGCCAGCAGCCAACTGGCGACAGGGGGCAACTATGGCTACACCTTC.

The chain recombines TRBV7-6 with TRBJ2-3, with 7 positions matching TRBD1. The CDR3 is made up of 18 amino acids. The junction had 20 bases not matched to a gene; V was cut back by 4 bases and J by 7 bases. The germline V gene encodes CDR1 SGHVS and CDR2 FNYEAQ. The CDR3 DNA sequence: TGTGCCAGCAGCTCAAACCCTCGGGACAGATCAAGACTTAATACGCAGTATTTT. Translated, it gives CASSSNPRDRSRLNTQYF.

The rearrangement joins TRBV24-1 to TRBJ1-5; D perhaps matches TRBD1 (5 bases). Germline-derived CDR1 and CDR2 are KGHDR and SFDVKD. V lost 9 bases to trimming and J lost 3 bases, with 8 bases between them. The CDR3 has 12 residues. CDR3 bases: TGTGCCACCGAGACAGACAATCAGCCCCAGCATTTT. Translation gives CATETDNQPQHF.

The chain couples TRBV28 to TRBJ2-7, with 10 bases aligning to TRBD1. The length of the CDR3 is 14 residues. The V gene end was trimmed by 5 bases and the J gene end by 6 bases; junction bases not matched to a gene: 7. CDR1 MDHEN and CDR2 SYDVKM come from the germline V gene. CDR3 DNA sequence: TGTGCCAGCAGTCCGCCGGGACAGGGGATCGAGCAGTACTTC. It encodes CASSPPGQGIEQYF.

This chain uses TRBV11-3 with TRBJ2-3; TRBD1 matches at 9 bases. The CDR3 has 14 amino acids. Trimming removed 5 bases from V and 1 base from J; junction bases left unmatched: 1. CDR1 is SGHNT and CDR2 is YENEEA in the germline V gene. The CDR3 region is CASSRTGGTDTQYF. CDR3 coding DNA: TGTGCCAGCAGCCGGACAGGGGGCACAGATACGCAGTATTTT.

The chain recombines TRBV15 with TRBJ2-1, with D hard to call. Germline V gene sequence: CDR1 LNHNV, CDR2 YYDKDF (reference sequence). The CDR3 is 13 residues long. Trimming took 8 bases from V and 3 from J, leaving 11 bases between them. The DNA of the CDR3 is TGTGCCACCGCCACGGAAGGCTACAATGAGCAGTTCTTC. It is translated as CATATEGYNEQFF.

The rearrangement joins TRBV7-9 to TRBJ2-3, with 8 bases aligning to TRBD2. V was clipped by 5 bases and J by 0 bases; unmatched bases: 7. CDR3 length: 16 residues. The V gene's germline CDR1 is SEHNR and CDR2 FQNEAQ (reference sequence). The CDR3 protein is CASSGTQRGSTDTQYF. CDR3 in DNA: TGTGCCAGCAGCGGAACCCAGCGGGGGAGCACAGATACGCAGTATTTT.

The V gene is TRBV7-8, the J gene TRBJ2-3; D gene unclear. The CDR3 is 16 amino acids. Germline V lookup: CDR1 SGHVS, CDR2 FQNEAQ. The V end was cut by 3 bases, the J end by 0 bases, with 13 bases between. CDR3 region: CASSFSLATSTDTQYF. CDR3 bases: TGTGCCAGCAGCTTTAGCTTGGCGACTAGCACAGATACGCAGTATTTT.

V and J are TRBV1 and TRBJ2-5; whether TRBD1, the table's D call, matches the DNA was not checked. TRBV1 is designated a pseudogene. This CDR3 contains 14 residues. The CDR3 loop is CTSSSGTAEETQYF. Here the CDR3 DNA reads TGCACCAGCAGCTCCGGGACAGCAGAAGAGACCCAGTACTTC.

This rearrangement joins TRBV19 to TRBJ1-2; 7 bases align to TRBD1. CDR1 and CDR2 (germline): LNHDA, SQIVND (reference sequence). This CDR3 has 18 residues. Unmatched junction bases numbered 15, after V lost 3 bases and J lost 2 bases. CDR3 nucleotide sequence: TGTGCCAGTAGTATGGGTTGGGACAGAAAATACAAAAACTATGGCTACACCTTC. Amino acid sequence: CASSMGWDRKYKNYGYTF.

The rearrangement links TRBV18 to TRBJ1-5; 8 bases fit TRBD1. Germline-derived CDR1 and CDR2 are KGHSH and LQKENI. The ends lost 4 bases at V and 0 bases at J; junction bases unmatched: 11. The CDR3 covers 18 residues. Written as DNA, the CDR3 is TGTGCCAGCTCACAGCAGCCTACAGGGGGGTATAGCAATCAGCCCCAGCATTTT. Amino acid sequence: CASSQQPTGGYSNQPQHF.

Only a few counts were recorded for this clone. The rearrangement links TRBV24-1 to TRBJ1-1; tentative D call: TRBD1 (5 bases). Germline V gene data show CDR1 as KGHDR and CDR2 as SFDVKD. Trimming stripped 3 bases from V and 4 bases from J, with 26 bases between. The CDR3 extends over 19 amino acids. CDR3: CATSDGWGTSRTLGTEAFF. Written as DNA, the CDR3 is TGTGCCACCAGTGATGGGTGGGGGACTAGTCGGACCTTGGGCACTGAAGCTTTCTTT.

The chain uses TRBV7-9 and TRBJ2-3; 12 bases fit TRBD2. Germline assignment: CDR1 SEHNR and CDR2 FQNEAQ (reference sequence). V lost 0 bases, J lost 2 bases, and 6 bases stayed unmatched. The CDR3 spans 18 residues. CDR3 sequence (DNA): TGTGCCAGCAGCTTAGCGCTGAGACTAGCGGGAGACACAGATACGCAGTATTTT. It translates to CASSLALRLAGDTDTQYF.

This clone appeared once. The rearrangement links TRBV4-1 to TRBJ1-2, with TRBD1 as a possible D gene (6 bases). Trimming shortened V by 1 base and J by 0 bases, and 18 bases separated the two germline ends. Germline V gene data show CDR1 as MGHRA and CDR2 as YSYEKL. The CDR3 covers 18 residues. The CDR3 nucleotides read TGCGCCAGCAGCCAAGCCCCGATCCGACAGGACACTAACTATGGCTACACCTTC. Translated, it gives CASSQAPIRQDTNYGYTF.

This chain connects TRBV7-3 to TRBJ2-5; a possible D gene is TRBD2 (6 bases). Germline assignment: CDR1 SGHTA and CDR2 FQGTGA. V shed 2 bases and J shed 5 bases, with 15 bases lying between them. The CDR3 has 15 amino acids. This CDR3 reads CASSLSSGGHETQYF. The CDR3, as DNA: TGTGCCAGCAGCTTATCGTCCGGGGGTCATGAGACCCAGTACTTC. The entire variable domain, with the rest obtained from reference TRBV7-3 and TRBJ2-5, is as follows: GAGVSQTPSNKVTEKGKYVELRCDPISGHTALYWYRQSLGQGPEFLIYFQGTGAADDSGLPNDRFFAVRPEGSVSTLKIQRTERGDSAVYLCASSLSSGGHETQYFGPGTRLLVL.